The sample holds one count of the clone carrying this T cell receptor beta chain. What it binds is unknown. The CDR3 has 15 residues. Germline V lookup: CDR1 LNHNV, CDR2 YYDKDF (reference sequence). This specimen belongs to a study of blood T cells in healthy people across ages. A second roughly 7 to 12 cycle PCR used barcoded and J-beta primers. Carrying 12 random nucleotides, a template-switch adaptor labeled each individual cDNA molecule. TCRdb processed the 5' RACE reads anew with MiXCR; each CDR3 protein has one entry. This repertoire shows around 500,000 distinct CDR3 sequences, around 48% found once; its top ten account for around 23%. Regarding the study as a whole: Higher diversity and more naive CD4+ cells were features of long-lived donors, compared to aged donors.

The origin of this receptor is a man older than 75 in good health. V usage is TRBV15 and J usage is TRBJ2-1; TRBD1 might be the D (5 bases). TRBJ2-7 matches the DNA end more closely, so the J call is doubtful. The sample comprised blood. The CDR3 reads CATSRVVVQGNEQYF. The CDR3 nucleotides are TGTGCCACCAGCAGAGTGGTAGTTCAGGGCAATGAGCAGTACTTC.